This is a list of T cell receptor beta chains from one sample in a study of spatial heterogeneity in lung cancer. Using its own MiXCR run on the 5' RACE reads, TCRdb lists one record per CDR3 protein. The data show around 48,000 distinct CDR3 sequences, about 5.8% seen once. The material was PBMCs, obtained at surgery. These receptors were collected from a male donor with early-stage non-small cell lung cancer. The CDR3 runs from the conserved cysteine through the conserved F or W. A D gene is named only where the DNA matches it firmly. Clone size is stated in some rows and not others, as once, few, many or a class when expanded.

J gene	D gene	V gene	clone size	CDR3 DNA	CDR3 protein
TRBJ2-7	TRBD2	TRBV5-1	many	TGCGCCAGCAGCACGAAGCGGGGGGCCTCCTACGAGCAGTACTTC	CASSTKRGASYEQYF
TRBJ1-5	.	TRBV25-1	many	TGTGCCAGCAGTGAATCTCGGGGGGGAGTTGGCAATCAGCCCCAGCATTTT	CASSESRGGVGNQPQHF
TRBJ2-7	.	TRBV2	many	TGTGCCAGCAGTGAAGTGGTCAGGGCAGGCGAGCAGTACTTC	CASSEVVRAGEQYF
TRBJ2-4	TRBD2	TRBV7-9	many	TGTGCCAGCAGCGCCGGGACTAGCGGGATAAACATTCAGTACTTC	CASSAGTSGINIQYF
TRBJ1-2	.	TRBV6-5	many	TGTGCCAGCAGTTACGGGGAGACCTATGGCTACACCTTC	CASSYGETYGYTF
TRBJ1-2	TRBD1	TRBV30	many	TGTGCCTGGAGTGGCCGAGGGACAGGGGTAGGCCGCGGCTACACCTTC	CAWSGRGTGVGRGYTF
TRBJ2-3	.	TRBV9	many	TGTGCCAGCAGCGTAGCGCACACAGATACGCAGTATTTT	CASSVAHTDTQYF
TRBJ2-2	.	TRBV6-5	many	TGTGCCAGCAGTTACGGCGGATTCACCGGGGAGCTGTTTTTT	CASSYGGFTGELFF
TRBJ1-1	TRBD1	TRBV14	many	TGTGCCAGCAGCCAAGATTACAGGGGGGACACTGAAGCTTTCTTT	CASSQDYRGDTEAFF
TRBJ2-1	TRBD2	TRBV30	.	TGTGCCTGGACCTTACTAGCGGACAATGAGCAGTTCTTC	CAWTLLADNEQFF
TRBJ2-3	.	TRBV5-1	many	TGCGCCAGCAGCTCGTCAGGGGTCAGCACAGATACGCAGTATTTT	CASSSSGVSTDTQYF
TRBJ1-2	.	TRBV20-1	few	TGCAGTGCTAGAGATCTCGCCCAGGCTAACTATGGCTACACCTTC	CSARDLAQANYGYTF
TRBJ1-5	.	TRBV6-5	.	TGTGCCACCGTATCGGGCATGGCCCAGCATTTT	CATVSGMAQHF
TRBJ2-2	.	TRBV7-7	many	TGTGCTAGCAGCTTAGCCGGTAGCGGGGAGCTGTTTTTT	CASSLAGSGELFF
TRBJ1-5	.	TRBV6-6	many	TGTGCCAGCAGTTACGGGCAGGGAGGTCAGCCCCAGCATTTT	CASSYGQGGQPQHF
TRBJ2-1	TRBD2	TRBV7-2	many	TGTGCCAGCAGCTTATTTGTACCAATAGCGGGAGGGCCTCTACATGAGCAGTTCTTC	CASSLFVPIAGGPLHEQFF
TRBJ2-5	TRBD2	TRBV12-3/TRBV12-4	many	TGTGCCAGCAGTTTTGGAGCCCAGCGGGAGATCCAAGAGACCCAGTACTTC	CASSFGAQREIQETQYF
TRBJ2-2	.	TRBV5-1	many	TGCGCCAGCAGCTTGAGAGGCCAGGGAGACACCGGGGAGCTGTTTTTT	CASSLRGQGDTGELFF
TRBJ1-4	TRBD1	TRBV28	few	TGTGCCAGCGGACTACGGGCCAGGCCAGGGGGAAAACTGTTTTTT	CASGLRARPGGKLFF
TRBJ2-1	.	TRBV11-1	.	TGTGCCAGCAGTACCCTAAGGGGGAGCTCCTACAATGAGCAGTTCTTC	CASSTLRGSSYNEQFF
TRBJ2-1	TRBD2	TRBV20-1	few	TGCAGTGCAAGTGGGACTAGCGGCCCTTACTACAATGAGCAGTTCTTC	CSASGTSGPYYNEQFF
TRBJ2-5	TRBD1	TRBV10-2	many	TGCGCCAGCAGTGATAGTGGGACAGGGGAAGAGACCCAGTACTTC	CASSDSGTGEETQYF
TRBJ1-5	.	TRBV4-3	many	TGCGCCAGCAGCCAAGGGACAGCAGCTCAGCCCCAGCATTTT	CASSQGTAAQPQHF
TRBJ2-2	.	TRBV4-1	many	TGCGCCAGCAGCCAAGAGAGGAGTGGCACCGGGGAGCTGTTTTTT	CASSQERSGTGELFF
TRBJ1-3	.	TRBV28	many	TGTGCCAGCACGGGGGTCAGGGACACCATATATTTT	CASTGVRDTIYF
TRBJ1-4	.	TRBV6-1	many	TGTGCCAGCAGTGAAATGCGATCCATAAGTAATGAAAAACTGTTTTTT	CASSEMRSISNEKLFF
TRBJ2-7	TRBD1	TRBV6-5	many	TGTGCCAGCAGTTTGACAGGGGTACTCAGCGAGCAGTACTTC	CASSLTGVLSEQYF
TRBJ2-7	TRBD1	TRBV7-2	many	TGTGCCAGCAGCTTAGTTTCCGACAGGGTATACTACGAGCAGTACTTC	CASSLVSDRVYYEQYF
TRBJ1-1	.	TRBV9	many	TGTGCCAGCAGTGGAGGGAGGACGATGAACACTGAAGCTTTCTTT	CASSGGRTMNTEAFF
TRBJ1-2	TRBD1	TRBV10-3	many	TGTGCCATCAGTGAGTCGACAGGGGCTAGGAACTATGGCTACACCTTC	CAISESTGARNYGYTF
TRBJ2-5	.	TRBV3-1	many	TGTGCCAGCAGCCAAGGTTTTAGCGGCCAAGAGACCCAGTACTTC	CASSQGFSGQETQYF